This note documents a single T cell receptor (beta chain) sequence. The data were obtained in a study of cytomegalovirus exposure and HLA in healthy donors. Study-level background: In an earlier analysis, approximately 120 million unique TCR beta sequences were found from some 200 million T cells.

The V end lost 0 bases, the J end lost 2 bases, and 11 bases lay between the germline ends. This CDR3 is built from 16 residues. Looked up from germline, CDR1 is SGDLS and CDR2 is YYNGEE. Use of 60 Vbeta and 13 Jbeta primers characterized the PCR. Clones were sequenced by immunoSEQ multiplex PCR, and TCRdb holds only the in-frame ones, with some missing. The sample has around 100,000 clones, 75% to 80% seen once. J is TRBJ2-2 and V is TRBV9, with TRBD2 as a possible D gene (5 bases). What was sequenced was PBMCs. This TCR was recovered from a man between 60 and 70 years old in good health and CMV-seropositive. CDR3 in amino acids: CASSVGGLSNTGELFF. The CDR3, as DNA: TGTGCCAGCAGCGTAGGCGGACTCTCTAACACCGGGGAGCTGTTTTTT.